Sequencing of this T cell receptor beta chain was carried out in a study of early T cells in non-severe SARS-CoV-2 infection. Study as a whole: RNA in bulk from unsorted whole blood was sequenced, and chains were unpaired.

The trim removed 5 bases at V and 1 base at J, leaving 5 bases unmatched. Germline V lookup: CDR1 MNHNY, CDR2 SVGAGI (reference sequence). The CDR3 sequence is 15 residues long. Regarding the study as a whole: There was a bias toward anti-spike CD8 responses in VDJdb matching, which missed private and CD4 specificities.

Molecules of cDNA were individually given unique molecular identifiers that were attached to them. TCRdb ran MiXCR on the 5' RACE reads and lists one entry per CDR3 protein. The sample includes 70,000 to 90,000 distinct CDR3 sequences, less than 15% of them seen just once. This clonotype was seen a handful of times. Its antigen is undetermined. The receptor comes from an adult who was a healthcare worker with PCR-confirmed SARS-CoV-2 infection or an uninfected control (not recorded which). This sequence joins TRBV6-6 and TRBJ2-1, with 7 bases that match TRBD2. The sample was whole blood. CDR3 in DNA: TGTGCCAGCAGTCTAGCGGACCCTTCCTACAATGAGCAGTTCTTC. This encodes CASSLADPSYNEQFF.